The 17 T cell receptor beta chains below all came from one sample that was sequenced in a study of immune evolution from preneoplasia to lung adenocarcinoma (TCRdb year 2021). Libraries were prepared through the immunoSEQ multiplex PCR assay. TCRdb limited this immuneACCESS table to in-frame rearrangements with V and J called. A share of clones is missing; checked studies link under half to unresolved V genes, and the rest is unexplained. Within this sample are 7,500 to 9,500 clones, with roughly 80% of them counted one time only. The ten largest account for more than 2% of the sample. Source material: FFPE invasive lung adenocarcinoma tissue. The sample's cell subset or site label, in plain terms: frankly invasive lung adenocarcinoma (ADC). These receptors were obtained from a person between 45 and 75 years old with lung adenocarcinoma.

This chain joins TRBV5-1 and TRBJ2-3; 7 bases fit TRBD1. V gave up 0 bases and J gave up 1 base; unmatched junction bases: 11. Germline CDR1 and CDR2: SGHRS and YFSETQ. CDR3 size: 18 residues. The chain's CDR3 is CASSLAIIITGGTDTQYF. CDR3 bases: TGCGCCAGCAGCTTGGCCATCATAATTACAGGGGGCACAGATACGCAGTATTTT.

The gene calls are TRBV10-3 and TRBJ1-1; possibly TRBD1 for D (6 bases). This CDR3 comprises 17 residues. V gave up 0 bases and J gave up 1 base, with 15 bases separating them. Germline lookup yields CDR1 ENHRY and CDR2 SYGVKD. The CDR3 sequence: CAISESNPGTTNTEAFF. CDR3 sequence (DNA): TGTGCCATCAGTGAGTCGAATCCCGGGACAACGAACACTGAAGCTTTCTTT.

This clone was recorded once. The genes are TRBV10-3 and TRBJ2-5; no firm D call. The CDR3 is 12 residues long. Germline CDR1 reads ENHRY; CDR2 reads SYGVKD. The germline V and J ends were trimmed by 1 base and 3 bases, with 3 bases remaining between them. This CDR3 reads CAISELEETQYF. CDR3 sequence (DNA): TGTGCCATCAGTGAGTTAGAAGAGACCCAGTACTTC.

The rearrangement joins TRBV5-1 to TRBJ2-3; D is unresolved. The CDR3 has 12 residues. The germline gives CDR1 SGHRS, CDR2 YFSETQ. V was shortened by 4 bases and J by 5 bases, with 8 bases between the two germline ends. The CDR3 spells CASSPPQDTQYF. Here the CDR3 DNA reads TGCGCCAGCAGCCCACCGCAAGATACGCAGTATTTT.

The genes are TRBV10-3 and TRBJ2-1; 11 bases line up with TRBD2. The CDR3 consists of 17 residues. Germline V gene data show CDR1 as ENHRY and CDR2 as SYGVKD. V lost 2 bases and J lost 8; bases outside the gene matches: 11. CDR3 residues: CAISERRASGRPYEQFF. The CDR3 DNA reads TGTGCCATCAGTGAGAGACGGGCTAGCGGGAGGCCCTATGAGCAGTTCTTC.

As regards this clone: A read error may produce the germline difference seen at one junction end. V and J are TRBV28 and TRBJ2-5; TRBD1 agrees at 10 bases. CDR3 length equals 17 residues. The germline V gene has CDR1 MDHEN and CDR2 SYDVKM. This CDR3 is CASRKTGQGKLQKTQYF. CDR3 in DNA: TGTGCCAGCAGAAAAACGGGACAGGGGAAACTCCAAAAGACCCAGTACTTC.

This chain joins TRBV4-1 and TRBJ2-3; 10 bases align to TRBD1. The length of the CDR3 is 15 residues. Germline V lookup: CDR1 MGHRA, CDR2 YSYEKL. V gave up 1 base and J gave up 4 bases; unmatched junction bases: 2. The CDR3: CASSQGTGGADTQYF. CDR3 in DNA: TGCGCCAGCAGCCAAGGGACAGGGGGGGCAGATACGCAGTATTTT.

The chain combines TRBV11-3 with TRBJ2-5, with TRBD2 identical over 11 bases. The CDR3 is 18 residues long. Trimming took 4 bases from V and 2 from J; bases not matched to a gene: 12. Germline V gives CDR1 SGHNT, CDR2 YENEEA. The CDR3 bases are TGTGCCAGCAGCTCTACCTATGGGACTAGCGGAGCACAAGAGACCCAGTACTTC. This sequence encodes CASSSTYGTSGAQETQYF.

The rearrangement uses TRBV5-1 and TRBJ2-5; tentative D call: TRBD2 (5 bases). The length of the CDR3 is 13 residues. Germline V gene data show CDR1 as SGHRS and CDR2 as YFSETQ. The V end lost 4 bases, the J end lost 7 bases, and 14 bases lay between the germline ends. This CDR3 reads CASSPGTGGTQYF. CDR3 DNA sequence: TGCGCCAGCAGCCCCGGAACTGGAGGGACCCAGTACTTC.

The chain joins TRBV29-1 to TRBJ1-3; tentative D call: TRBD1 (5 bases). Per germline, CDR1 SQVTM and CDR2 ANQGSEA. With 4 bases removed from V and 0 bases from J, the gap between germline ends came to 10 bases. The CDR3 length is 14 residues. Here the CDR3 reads CSVGGTDSGNTIYF. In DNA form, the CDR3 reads TGCAGCGTTGGGGGGACGGACTCTGGAAACACCATATATTTT.

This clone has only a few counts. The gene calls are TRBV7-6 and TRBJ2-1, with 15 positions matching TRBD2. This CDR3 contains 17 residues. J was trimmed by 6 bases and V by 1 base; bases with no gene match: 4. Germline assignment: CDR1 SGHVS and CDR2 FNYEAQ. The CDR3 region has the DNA TGTGCCAGCAGCTTAGATCAGGGACTAGCGGGAGGCAATGAGCAGTTCTTC. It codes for CASSLDQGLAGGNEQFF.

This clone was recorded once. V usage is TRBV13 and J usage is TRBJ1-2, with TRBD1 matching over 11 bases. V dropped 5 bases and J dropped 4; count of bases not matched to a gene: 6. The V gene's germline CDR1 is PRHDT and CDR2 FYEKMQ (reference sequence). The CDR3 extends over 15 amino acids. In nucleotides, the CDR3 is TGTGCCAGCAGCCATGGGACAGGGGGAGGCTATGGCTACACCTTC. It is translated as CASSHGTGGGYGYTF.

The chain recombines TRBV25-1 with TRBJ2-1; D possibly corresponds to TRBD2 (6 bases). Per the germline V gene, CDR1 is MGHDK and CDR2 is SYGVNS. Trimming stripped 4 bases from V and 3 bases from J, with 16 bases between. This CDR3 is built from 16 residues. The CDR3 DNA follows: TGTGCCAGCAGTGGGCATTATGGAGGGAGCTACAATGAGCAGTTCTTC. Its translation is CASSGHYGGSYNEQFF.

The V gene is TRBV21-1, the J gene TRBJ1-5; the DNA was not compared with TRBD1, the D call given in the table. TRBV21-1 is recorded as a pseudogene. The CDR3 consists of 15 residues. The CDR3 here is CASSNQVNSNQPQHF. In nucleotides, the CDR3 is TGTGCCAGCAGCAACCAGGTGAATAGCAATCAGCCCCAGCATTTT.

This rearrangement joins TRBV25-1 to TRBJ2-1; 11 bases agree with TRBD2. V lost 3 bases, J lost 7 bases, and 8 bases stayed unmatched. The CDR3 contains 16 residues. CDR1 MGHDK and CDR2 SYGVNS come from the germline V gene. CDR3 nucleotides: TGTGCCAGCAGTGAGCAACTAGCGGGAGAGAGTAATGAGCAGTTCTTC. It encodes CASSEQLAGESNEQFF.

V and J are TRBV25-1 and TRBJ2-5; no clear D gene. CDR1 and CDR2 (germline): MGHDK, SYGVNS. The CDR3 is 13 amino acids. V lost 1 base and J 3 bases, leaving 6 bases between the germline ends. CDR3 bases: TGTGCCAGCAGTGAATTGCTGAAAGAGACCCAGTACTTC. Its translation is CASSELLKETQYF.

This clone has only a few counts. In nucleotides, the CDR3 is TGTGCCAGCAGCGTAGGGGCTAGCGGGAGGGCCATGGCAGATACGCAGTATTTT. This translates into CASSVGASGRAMADTQYF. The chain couples TRBV9 to TRBJ2-3, with 12 bases aligning to TRBD2. This CDR3 has 18 amino acids. CDR1 SGDLS and CDR2 YYNGEE come from the germline V gene. V trimming: 0 bases; J trimming: 4 bases; junction bases outside the gene matches: 9. Based on the CDR3 plus reference TRBV9 and TRBJ2-3, the full variable domain is DSGVTQTPKHLITATGQRVTLRCSPRSGDLSVYWYQQSLDQGLQFLIQYYNGEERAKGNILERFSAQQFPDLHSELNLSSLELGDSALYFCASSVGASGRAMADTQYFGPGTRLTVL.